A selection of T cell receptor beta chains follows, all from one sample in a study of blood T cell repertoires in COVID-19. Clones were read by immunoSEQ multiplex PCR, and TCRdb kept only the in-frame ones, dropping some. Of 120,000 or so clones listed, roughly 80% are singletons. The sample consisted of peripheral blood. These receptor sequences come from a woman aged 60-75 years with acute or convalescent COVID-19. Each CDR3 is given with its conserved first and last residue. A D gene is named only where the DNA matches it firmly. Size is omitted from some rows. Given values are once, few, many or a class for expanded clones.

size,J,V,D,CDR3,DNA
once,TRBJ2-1,TRBV14,TRBD2,CASSQGSGGNEQFF,TGTGCCAGCAGCCAGGGAAGCGGGGGCAATGAGCAGTTCTTC
.,TRBJ2-2,TRBV19,.,CASSSHGTGELFF,TGTGCCAGTAGTAGCCACGGTACCGGGGAGCTGTTTTTT
.,TRBJ2-1,TRBV3-1/TRBV3-2,TRBD2,CASSPPVWLAGENEQFF,TGTGCCAGCAGCCCCCCGGTTTGGCTAGCGGGAGAGAATGAGCAGTTCTTC
.,TRBJ1-2,TRBV30,.,CAWRDSYYGYTF,TGTGCCTGGAGGGACAGCTACTATGGCTACACCTTC
.,TRBJ2-2,TRBV5-1,.,CASSFELTRELFF,TGCGCCAGCAGCTTCGAGCTCACCCGGGAGCTGTTTTTT
.,TRBJ1-1,TRBV7-2,.,CASSFSGGPTEAFF,TGTGCCAGCAGCTTCAGCGGGGGTCCCACTGAAGCTTTCTTT
.,TRBJ2-1,TRBV29-1,.,CSASWQDNEQFF,TGCAGCGCCTCTTGGCAGGACAATGAGCAGTTCTTC
.,TRBJ2-1,TRBV28,.,CATIASPYNEQFF,TGTGCCACGATAGCGTCCCCCTACAATGAGCAGTTCTTC
.,TRBJ1-2,TRBV9,.,CASSPEEGFYGYTF,TGTGCCAGCAGCCCAGAGGAGGGATTCTATGGCTACACCTTC
.,TRBJ2-7,TRBV4-2,.,CASSQESGGIYEQYF,TGTGCCAGCAGCCAAGAATCTGGGGGCATCTACGAGCAGTACTTC
few,TRBJ1-6,TRBV6-1,.,CASSDGGGTLHF,TGTGCCAGCAGTGATGGCGGAGGGACCCTCCACTTT
.,TRBJ1-2,TRBV12-3/TRBV12-4,TRBD1,CASSRTGAEGYTF,TGTGCCAGCAGCCGGACAGGGGCTGAGGGCTACACCTTC
few,TRBJ1-2,TRBV4-3,TRBD1,CASSQDPGGVENRAF,TGCGCCAGCAGCCAAGATCCAGGGGGCGTAGAAAATAGGGCCTTC
.,TRBJ2-2,TRBV7-2,TRBD2,CASSLPWSGGVNTGELFF,TGTGCCAGCAGCCTTCCGTGGAGCGGGGGGGTTAACACCGGGGAGCTGTTTTTT
medium-sized,TRBJ1-2,TRBV4-2,TRBD1,CASSQGYQGANYGYTF,TGTGCCAGCAGCCAAGGATACCAGGGGGCGAACTATGGCTACACCTTC
.,TRBJ1-2,TRBV28,.,CASRPDMQINYGYTF,TGTGCCAGCAGACCCGACATGCAGATTAACTATGGCTACACCTTC
few,TRBJ1-1,TRBV2,.,CASSTRGDTEAFF,TGTGCCAGCAGTACTCGGGGGGACACTGAAGCTTTCTTT
.,TRBJ2-2,TRBV21-1,.,CASSKVPGCAGELFF,TGTGCCAGCAGCAAAGTGCCTGGTTGCGCCGGGGAGCTGTTTTTT
.,TRBJ2-7,TRBV4-3,TRBD2,CASSQRGGGAYEQYF,TGCGCCAGCAGCCAACGAGGCGGGGGGGCGTACGAGCAGTACTTC
.,TRBJ2-5,TRBV5-1,.,CASSLGTAQETQYF,TGCGCCAGCAGCTTGGGGACAGCCCAAGAGACCCAGTACTTC
.,TRBJ2-5,TRBV9,.,CASSPRTAEVGTQYF,TGTGCCAGCAGCCCCCGGACTGCCGAAGTGGGGACCCAGTACTTC
.,TRBJ2-1,TRBV7-2,TRBD2,CASSFQRGAVNEQFF,TGTGCCAGCAGCTTCCAGCGGGGGGCCGTCAATGAGCAGTTCTTC
.,TRBJ1-6,TRBV30,.,CAWSGGPGLTLHF,TGTGCCTGGAGTGGAGGGCCCGGGCTCACCCTCCACTTT